In this sample, the clone carrying this T cell receptor beta chain turned up a few times. The antigen is undetermined. The CDR3 totals 13 residues. The germline V gene has CDR1 SGHTS and CDR2 YDEGEE. With V trimmed by 5 bases and J by 4 bases, 5 bases remained unmatched. TCRdb's table, derived via immunoSEQ multiplex PCR, lists solely in-frame clones and lacks some. The data show some 25,000 clones, 88% seen once. The source of the sample is a study of T cells in localized non-small cell lung cancer. Whole-study findings and limits: A median of 57 of the top 100 tumor clones appeared in adjacent lung, which was paired and uninvolved. Highest T cell clonality was seen in uninvolved adjacent lung, surpassing that measured in tumor. As only one tumor region underwent sequencing, heterogeneity remains possible. Blood T cell density predicted longer survival; adjacent-lung clonality, shorter.

This TCR was sampled from a man aged 40 to 75 with stage II lung adenocarcinoma. The material was PBMCs, obtained before any cancer treatment. The rearrangement links TRBV5-8 to TRBJ2-5, with TRBD2 matching 7 bases. The CDR3 DNA is TGTGCCAGCAGAGTTAGCGGGCTAGAGACCCAGTACTTC. This sequence encodes CASRVSGLETQYF.